This T cell receptor (beta chain) was profiled in a study of CD8+ T cells in alopecia areata. Study information: Severity among treated patients was scored by the percentage of scalp area affected. Study-wide points: Association of baseline CD8+ expansion with response is uncertain owing to one nonresponder. Tissue-resident alphabeta T cells belonging to normal skin likewise get sequenced within scalp specimens.

The sample's treatment: oral pan-JAK inhibitor, 5-10 mg twice daily. Trimming took 1 base from V and 2 from J, leaving 10 bases between them. This CDR3 has 15 residues. Germline V lookup: CDR1 SEHNR, CDR2 FQNEAQ (reference sequence). Investigators isolated RNA and reverse transcribed it into cDNA to act as the sequencing template. Some clones are missing from TCRdb's copy, which holds only in-frame ones; the method was immunoSEQ multiplex PCR. The sample consists of hundreds of thousands of clones, approximately 72% of them appearing once. The count of this clone is one. Its target is not known. This sequence joins TRBV7-9 and TRBJ2-3; no definite D call. This TCR came from a human donor with alopecia areata. Here the sequenced sample was CD4+ T cells sorted from blood, taken at week 44, from a patient treated with tofacitinib. The CDR3 is CASSLGSTITDTQYF. CDR3 bases: TGTGCCAGCAGCTTAGGCTCTACCATCACAGATACGCAGTATTTT.